These 14 T cell receptor beta chains originate from one sample sequenced in a study of T-cell memory formation after mild COVID-19. TCRdb itself ran the 5' RACE reads through MiXCR, one entry per CDR3 protein. The repertoire holds 50,000 or so distinct CDR3 sequences, with roughly 9% as singletons. Sequenced input: PBMCs or a T cell subset sorted from them (not recorded which). These receptors originate from an adult woman who had mild COVID-19 (a few samples of this study predate the infection). Cell type and time point are not known.

Remarks on this clonotype: A single base separates this from a much larger clone, so it may be a read error. The rearrangement joins TRBV9 to TRBJ2-3; tentative D call: TRBD2 (6 bases). CDR3 length: 15 residues. Germline CDR1 is SGDLS and CDR2 is YYNGEE. Trimming took off 5 bases at V and 4 bases at J, with 17 bases between the two ends. This CDR3 is CASSDDVGGADTQYF. CDR3 coding DNA: TGTGCCAGCAGTGACGACGTGGGGGGAGCAGATACGCAGTATTTT.

This rearrangement joins TRBV12-3 or TRBV12-4 to TRBJ2-1; tentatively, D is TRBD2 (6 bases). The length of the CDR3 is 13 residues. V lost 6 bases and J lost 10, with 16 bases in between. In nucleotides, the CDR3 is TGTGCCAGCAGCACCCGCAATAGCGGAGAGCAGTTCTTC. Encoded protein: CASSTRNSGEQFF.

The chain combines TRBV30 with TRBJ2-3; no definite D call. CDR3 length equals 14 residues. Germline V lookup: CDR1 GTSNPN, CDR2 SVGIG (reference sequence). V lost 1 base, J lost 3 bases, and 11 bases lay in between. CDR3 nucleotides: TGTGCCTGGAGTGGGTTAGCAAGGACAGATACGCAGTATTTT. This gives the protein CAWSGLARTDTQYF.

This clonotype was seen only a few times. The CDR3 loop is CASSLLAGGGIDTQYF. The DNA for the CDR3 is TGCGCCAGCAGCTTACTAGCGGGAGGTGGTATAGATACGCAGTATTTT. V and J are TRBV5-1 and TRBJ2-3, with 12 bases aligning to TRBD2. The germline CDR1 and CDR2 sequences are SGHRS and YFSETQ. The CDR3 length is 16 residues. After removal of 2 bases from V and 5 bases from J, the junction contained 6 bases not matched to a gene.

This clonotype came up a few times. The chain couples TRBV7-8 to TRBJ2-1, with TRBD1 as a possible D gene (6 bases). Germline values: CDR1 SGHVS, CDR2 FQNEAQ. Between the trimmed V and J ends, which lost 5 bases and 16 bases, there was a span of 18 bases. CDR3 length equals 12 residues. CDR3 sequence: CASSLTGIELFF. CDR3 sequence (DNA): TGTGCCAGCAGCCTAACAGGGATTGAACTTTTCTTC.

This clonotype was counted many times. CDR3 protein: CASSWTGRDYEQYF. Here the CDR3 DNA reads TGTGCCAGCAGTTGGACCGGCCGGGACTACGAGCAGTACTTC. V gene TRBV7-9 combines with J gene TRBJ2-7, with D possibly matching TRBD2 (5 bases). The CDR3 has 14 residues. The germline V and J ends were trimmed by 6 bases and 3 bases, with 15 bases remaining between them. Per the germline V gene, CDR1 is SEHNR and CDR2 is FQNEAQ (reference sequence).

The sample holds a few counts of this clonotype. The chain is built from TRBV7-9 and TRBJ2-3, with D perhaps TRBD2 (6 bases). V gave up 1 base and J gave up 6 bases, with 17 bases separating them. This CDR3 has 16 residues. Germline CDR1 and CDR2: SEHNR and FQNEAQ (reference sequence). Here the CDR3 reads CASSLVGSGLGDTQYF. DNA for the CDR3: TGTGCCAGCAGCTTAGTCGGTAGCGGCTTAGGGGATACGCAGTATTTT. The entire variable domain, with the rest obtained from reference TRBV7-9 and TRBJ2-3, is as follows: DTGVSQNPRHKITKRGQNVTFRCDPISEHNRLYWYRQTLGQGPEFLTYFQNEAQLEKSRLLSDRFSAERPKGSFSTLEIQRTEQGDSAMYLCASSLVGSGLGDTQYFGPGTRLTVL.

This clonotype was counted only a few times. J is TRBJ1-2 and V is TRBV7-2; D may be TRBD1 (6 bases). This CDR3 region has 17 residues. Germline V gene sequence: CDR1 SGHTA, CDR2 FQGNSA. V dropped 3 bases and J dropped 4 bases, with 21 bases sitting between them. CDR3 protein: CASSLFLGPGEGYGYTF. Here the CDR3 DNA reads TGTGCCAGCAGCTTGTTCTTGGGTCCAGGGGAGGGCTATGGCTACACCTTC.

This clonotype was recorded a few times. The chain combines TRBV5-6 with TRBJ1-1; D possibly corresponds to TRBD1 (5 bases). Germline values: CDR1 SGHDT, CDR2 YYEEEE. The CDR3 extends over 18 amino acids. Trimming took off 4 bases at V and 1 base at J, with 23 bases between the two ends. This chain's CDR3 is CASSTKTELTASNTEAFF. Written as DNA, the CDR3 is TGTGCCAGCAGCACAAAGACAGAGTTGACCGCATCGAACACTGAAGCTTTCTTT. Filled out from reference TRBV5-6 and TRBJ1-1, the complete variable domain reads DAGVTQSPTHLIKTRGQQVTLRCSPKSGHDTVSWYQQALGQGPQFIFQYYEEEERQRGNFPDRFSGHQFPNYSSELNVNALLLGDSALYLCASSTKTELTASNTEAFFGQGTRLTVV.

This sequence joins TRBV24-1 and TRBJ1-5; no clear D gene. The CDR3 runs 14 residues. V was trimmed by 1 base and J by 4 bases, leaving 7 bases between them. CDR1 is KGHDR and CDR2 is SFDVKD in the germline V gene. The CDR3 loop reads CATSDFGQNQPQHF. As DNA, the CDR3 is TGTGCCACCAGTGATTTCGGGCAGAATCAGCCCCAGCATTTT.

This clonotype was seen a few times. J is TRBJ2-5 and V is TRBV7-9, with 16 bases fitting TRBD2. The CDR3 totals 19 residues. CDR1 is SEHNR, CDR2 FQNEAQ, per germline (reference sequence). V was pared by 2 bases and J by 4 bases, with 10 bases of the junction left unmatched. CDR3 nucleotide sequence: TGTGCCAGCAGCTTAAAACCGGGACTAGCGGGAGGGCCACGAGAGACCCAGTACTTC. As protein: CASSLKPGLAGGPRETQYF.

This clonotype was counted at least ten times. The rearrangement uses TRBV11-2 and TRBJ2-7; 15 bases agree with TRBD2. This CDR3 region has 17 residues. The V gene end was trimmed by 1 base and the J gene end by 5 bases; junction bases not matched to a gene: 6. CDR1 is SGHAT, CDR2 FQNNGV, per germline. The CDR3 coding sequence is TGTGCCAGCAGCTTAGGGACTAGCGGGAGGGCCGTCCACGAGCAGTACTTC. It yields the protein CASSLGTSGRAVHEQYF.

The rearrangement uses TRBV7-3 and TRBJ2-3; 7 nucleotides agree with TRBD2. J lost 6 bases, V lost 5 bases, and 11 bases had no gene match. Germline CDR1 is SGHTA and CDR2 is FQGTGA. This CDR3 contains 15 residues. The CDR3 sequence is CASSRTSKGLDTQYF. CDR3 bases: TGTGCCAGCAGCCGGACTAGTAAGGGTCTGGATACGCAGTATTTT.

V gene TRBV3-1 combines with J gene TRBJ1-3, with TRBD1 as a possible D gene (6 bases). V was cut by 4 bases and J by 6 bases, with 19 bases left in between. Germline CDR1 is LGHDT and CDR2 is YNNKEL (reference sequence). The CDR3 length is 16 residues. This CDR3 reads CASSRPAGTGKNTIYF. The CDR3 DNA follows: TGTGCCAGCAGCCGCCCGGCCGGCACAGGGAAAAACACCATATATTTT. Full variable domain (outside the CDR3, taken from reference TRBV3-1 and TRBJ1-3): DTAVSQTPKYLVTQMGNDKSIKCEQNLGHDTMYWYKQDSKKFLKIMFSYNNKELIINETVPNRFSPKSPDKAHLNLHINSLELGDSAVYFCASSRPAGTGKNTIYFGEGSWLTVV.